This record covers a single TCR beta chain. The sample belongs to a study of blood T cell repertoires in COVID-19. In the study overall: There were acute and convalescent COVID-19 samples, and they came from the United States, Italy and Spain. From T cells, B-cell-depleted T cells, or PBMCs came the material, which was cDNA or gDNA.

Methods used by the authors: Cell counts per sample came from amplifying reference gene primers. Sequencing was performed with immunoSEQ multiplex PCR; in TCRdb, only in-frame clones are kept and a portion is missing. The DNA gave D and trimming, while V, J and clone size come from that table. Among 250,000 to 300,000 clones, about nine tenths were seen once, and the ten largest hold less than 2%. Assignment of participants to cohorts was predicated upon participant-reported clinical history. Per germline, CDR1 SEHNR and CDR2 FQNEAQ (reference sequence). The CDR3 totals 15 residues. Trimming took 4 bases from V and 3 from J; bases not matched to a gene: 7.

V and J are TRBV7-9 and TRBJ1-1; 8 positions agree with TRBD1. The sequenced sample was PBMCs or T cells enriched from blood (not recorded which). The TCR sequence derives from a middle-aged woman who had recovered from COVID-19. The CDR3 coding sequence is TGTGCCAGCAGCTACGCCAGGGGGCCGGACACTGAAGCTTTCTTT. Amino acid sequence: CASSYARGPDTEAFF.